This TCR beta chain derives from a study of Graves' ophthalmopathy and Graves' hyperthyroidism. This CDR3 spans 16 amino acids. From germline, CDR1 is SGDLS and CDR2 YYNGEE. Amplified TCR beta CDR3 regions were obtained using RNA transcripts as template. RT-PCR with HTBI primers came first, then second-round multiplex PCR. MiXCR, applied by TCRdb to the multiplex PCR reads, yields one record per CDR3 protein. The sample yields hundreds of thousands of distinct CDR3 sequences, over 40% seen once. Diagnoses were established from clinical symptoms, serum thyroxine, TRAb, thyroid ultrasound and orbital computed tomography. A note on this clonotype: Its antigen is unknown. Compared with germline, one end of the junction differs, possibly owing to a read error.

Findings of the study overall: Built on 13 signatures, a model told ophthalmopathy apart from stable hyperthyroidism with approximately 85% sensitivity and 70% to 82% specificity.

V usage is TRBV9 and J usage is TRBJ2-6, with 12 bases matching TRBD1. Sequencing was carried out using peripheral blood. The sequence was collected from an adult man with Graves' ophthalmopathy. This chain's CDR3 is CASSESMGTGGYVLTF. CDR3 nucleotides: TGTGCCAGCAGTGAATCCATGGGGACAGGGGGCTACGTCCTGACCTTC.